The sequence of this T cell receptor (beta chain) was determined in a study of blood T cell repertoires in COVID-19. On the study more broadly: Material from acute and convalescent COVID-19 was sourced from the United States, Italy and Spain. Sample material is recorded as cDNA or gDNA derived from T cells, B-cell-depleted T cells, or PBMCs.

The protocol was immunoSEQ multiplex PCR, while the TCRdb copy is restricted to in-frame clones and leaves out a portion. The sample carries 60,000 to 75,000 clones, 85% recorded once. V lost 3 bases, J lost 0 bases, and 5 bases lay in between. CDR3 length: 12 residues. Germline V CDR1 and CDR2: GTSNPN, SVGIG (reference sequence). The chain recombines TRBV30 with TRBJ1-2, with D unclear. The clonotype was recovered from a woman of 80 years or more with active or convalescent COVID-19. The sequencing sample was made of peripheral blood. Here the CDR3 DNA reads TGTGCCTGGAGCTCGGCTAACTATGGCTACACCTTC. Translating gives CAWSSANYGYTF. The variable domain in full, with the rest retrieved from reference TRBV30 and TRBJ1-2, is SQTIHQWPATLVQPVGSPLSLECTVEGTSNPNLYWYRQAAGRGLQLLFYSVGIGQISSEVPQNLSASRPQDRQFILSSKKLLLSDSGFYLCAWSSANYGYTFGSGTRLTVV.